This T cell receptor beta chain derives from a study of T-cell memory formation after mild COVID-19. Study-level results: Among CD4+ contracting clones, most were CM and EM, and CD8+ ones EMRA.

TCRdb redid the calling of the 5' RACE reads with MiXCR, one entry per CDR3 protein. The sample carries more than 300,000 distinct CDR3 sequences, roughly an eighth recorded once. About this clonotype itself: Antigen unknown.

V shed 5 bases and J shed 5 bases, with 12 bases lying between them. The germline V gene encodes CDR1 WSHSY and CDR2 SAAADI. The CDR3 has 14 residues. The sample taken for sequencing was PBMCs or a T cell subset sorted from them (not recorded which). The receptor was derived from a young man who had mild COVID-19 (a few samples of this study predate the infection). Cell type and time point are not known. The chain joins TRBV10-2 to TRBJ2-2; D is possibly TRBD1 (6 bases). CDR3 nucleotides: TGCGCCAGCAGTCCGGACAGACCTACCGGGGAGCTGTTTTTT. This codes for CASSPDRPTGELFF.